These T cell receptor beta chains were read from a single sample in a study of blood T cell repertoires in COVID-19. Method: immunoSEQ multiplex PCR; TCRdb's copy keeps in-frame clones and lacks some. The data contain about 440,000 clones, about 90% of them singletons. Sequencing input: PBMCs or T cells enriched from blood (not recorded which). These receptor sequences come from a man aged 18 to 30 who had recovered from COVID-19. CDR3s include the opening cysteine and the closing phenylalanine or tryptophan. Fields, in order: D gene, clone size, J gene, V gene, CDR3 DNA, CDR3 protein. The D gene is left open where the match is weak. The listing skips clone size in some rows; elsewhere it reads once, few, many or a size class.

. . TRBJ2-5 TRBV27 TGTGCCAGCAGAACACAATTACTAGCTCGGGAGACCCAGTACTTC CASRTQLLARETQYF
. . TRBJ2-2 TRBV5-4 TGTGCCAGCAGCTTGTTTGGGAGGAACACCGGGGAGCTGTTTTTT CASSLFGRNTGELFF
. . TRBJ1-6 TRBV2 TGTGCCAGCAGCGAAACACAGGGCTCACCCCTCCACTTT CASSETQGSPLHF
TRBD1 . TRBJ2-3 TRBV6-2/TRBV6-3 TGTGTCAGCAGCCACGGGACAGGGGACACAGATACGCAGTATTTT CVSSHGTGDTDTQYF
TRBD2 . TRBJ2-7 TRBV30 TGTGCCTGGAGTAAGCGGGGACTAGCGGGAGGTAAGCCCTACGAGCAGTACTTC CAWSKRGLAGGKPYEQYF
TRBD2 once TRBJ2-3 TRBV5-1 TGCGCCAGCATGGGGGGGGACCACACAGATACGCAGTATTTT CASMGGDHTDTQYF
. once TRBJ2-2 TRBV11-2 TGTGCCAGCAGCTACGGGTTAGTCGACACCGGGGAGCTGTTTTTT CASSYGLVDTGELFF
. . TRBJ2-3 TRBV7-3 TGTGCCAGCAGCTTAAATCGCGGAGGCACAGATACGCAGTATTTT CASSLNRGGTDTQYF
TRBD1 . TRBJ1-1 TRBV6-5 TGTGCCAGCAGTCAGGGGGCAGGAGCTTTCTTT CASSQGAGAFF
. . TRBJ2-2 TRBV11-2 TGTGCCAGCAGCTCTTTACGGGGTCCCACCGGGGAGCTGTTTTTT CASSSLRGPTGELFF
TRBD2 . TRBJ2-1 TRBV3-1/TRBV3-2 TGTGCCAGCAGCCAAGGGCCGGGAGGGCAGTTCTTC CASSQGPGGQFF
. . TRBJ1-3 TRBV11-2 TGTGCCAGCAGCCCCCGGCAGGGGAGCACCATATATTTT CASSPRQGSTIYF
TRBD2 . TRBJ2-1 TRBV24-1 TGTGCCACCAGTGATCTGCAGGCTAGCGGGAGACGCAATGAGCAGTTCTTC CATSDLQASGRRNEQFF
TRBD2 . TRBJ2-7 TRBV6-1 TGTGCCAGCAGTGAACTAGCGGGAATGAACTACGAGCAGTACTTC CASSELAGMNYEQYF
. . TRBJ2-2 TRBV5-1 TGCGCCAGCAGCTCGACTCCGAACACCGGGGAGCTGTTTTTT CASSSTPNTGELFF
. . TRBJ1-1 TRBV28 TGTGCCAGCAATATGCCAGCGATGAACACTGAAGCTTTCTTT CASNMPAMNTEAFF
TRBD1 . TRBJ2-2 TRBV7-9 TGTGCCAGCAGGGCCAATCCGGGACAGGGGATCGGGGAGCTGTTTTTT CASRANPGQGIGELFF
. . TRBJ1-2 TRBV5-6 TGTGCCAGCAGCACGGGGGGCGGACGGGGCTACACCTTC CASSTGGGRGYTF
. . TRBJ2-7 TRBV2 TGTGCCAGCAAGGGACTGGGTACTTACGAGCAGTACTTC CASKGLGTYEQYF
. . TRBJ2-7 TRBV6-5 TGTGCCAGCAGTCGGGACACTCCCTACGAGCAGTACTTC CASSRDTPYEQYF
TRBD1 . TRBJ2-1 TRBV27 TGTGCCAGCAAAGGGGGGGGGACAGGGTCCTACAATGAGCAGTTCTTC CASKGGGTGSYNEQFF
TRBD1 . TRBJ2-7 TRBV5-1 TGCGCCAGCAGCTCCGGGACAGGGACCTACGAGCAGTACTTC CASSSGTGTYEQYF
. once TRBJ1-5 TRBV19 TGTGCCAGTAGTATAGAACAGCATCAGCCCCAGCATTTT CASSIEQHQPQHF
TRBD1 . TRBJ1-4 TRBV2 TGTGCCAGCATCGGAGGGGGCTTAACTAATGAAAAACTGTTTTTT CASIGGGLTNEKLFF
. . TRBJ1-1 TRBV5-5 TGTGCCAGCAGCGCACCCACAGGGTTGGGCACTGAAGCTTTCTTT CASSAPTGLGTEAFF
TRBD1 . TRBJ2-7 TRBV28 TGTGCCAGCAGTTTGGGACAGGAAATAAACTCCTACGAGCAGTACTTC CASSLGQEINSYEQYF
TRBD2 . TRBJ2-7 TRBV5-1 TGCGCCAGCAGCGAACAGGTCGGCCCGGGGGGCGAGCAGTACTTC CASSEQVGPGGEQYF
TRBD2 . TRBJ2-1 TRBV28 TGTGCCAGCAGTTGGGCCGGGACTAGCGGGAGAAATGAGCAGTTCTTC CASSWAGTSGRNEQFF
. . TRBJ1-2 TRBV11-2 . CASSFGPGPDYGYTF
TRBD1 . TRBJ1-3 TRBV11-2 TGTGCCAGCAGATCGACTAGACAGGGGGAACGAACCATATATTTT CASRSTRQGERTIYF
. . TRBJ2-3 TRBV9 TGTGCCAGCAGCGTAGAGGGGTTACCAGATACGCAGTATTTT CASSVEGLPDTQYF
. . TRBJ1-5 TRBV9 TGTGCCAGCAGCGTAGATGGGGGCGGGCAGCCCCAGCATTTT CASSVDGGGQPQHF
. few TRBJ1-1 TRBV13 TGTGCCAGCAGCAGAACAGCCTTAATGAACACTGAAGCTTTCTTT CASSRTALMNTEAFF
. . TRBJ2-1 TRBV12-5 TGTGCTAGTGGTTTGGCCGAGAGAGAGGGGTTCTTC CASGLAEREGFF